The 13 T cell receptor beta chains below all came from one sample that was sequenced in a study of beta chain features in type 1 diabetes. Expressed TCRB transcripts got sequenced, as all isolated RNA was reverse transcribed. Some clones are missing from TCRdb's copy, which holds only in-frame ones; the method was immunoSEQ multiplex PCR. The repertoire has approximately 160,000 clones, 7.5% to 10% of them found once; the top ten carry over 2%. Sequenced material: central memory CD4+ T cells from blood. The receptor set was obtained from a woman aged 18-29 years in good health.

The rearrangement links TRBV11-3 to TRBJ2-3; perhaps TRBD1 as D (6 bases). V was pared by 6 bases and J by 3 bases, with 10 bases between. The CDR3 covers 13 residues. Looked up from germline, CDR1 is SGHNT and CDR2 is YENEEA. CDR3 nucleotide sequence: TGTGCCAGCAGGCCAGGGGTAACAGATACGCAGTATTTT. This translates into CASRPGVTDTQYF.

This clone was seen more than once but under ten times. The rearrangement joins TRBV7-3 to TRBJ2-1, with D possibly TRBD1 on 5 matching bases. CDR1 and CDR2 (germline): SGHTA, FQGTGA. Trimming cost V 5 bases and J 6 bases, with 11 bases left between them. This CDR3 region has 13 residues. The CDR3 protein is CASSDRGGNEQFF. In DNA, the CDR3 is TGTGCCAGCAGCGACAGAGGTGGCAATGAGCAGTTCTTC.

This clone has only a few counts. V gene TRBV11-1 combines with J gene TRBJ2-3, with D maybe TRBD2 (5 bases). The CDR3 runs to 12 residues. Per the germline V gene, CDR1 is SGHAT and CDR2 is FQDESV (reference sequence). The V and J ends lost 4 bases and 5 bases respectively, with 7 bases between them. The CDR3 here is CASSSEGDTQYF. The CDR3 nucleotides read TGTGCCAGCAGCTCCGAGGGAGATACGCAGTATTTT.

The rearrangement uses TRBV2 and TRBJ1-5, with 7 bases that match TRBD1. The CDR3 is made up of 15 amino acids. The germline V gene encodes CDR1 SNHLY and CDR2 FYNNEI. J was trimmed by 4 bases and V by 7 bases; bases with no gene match: 10. In DNA, the CDR3 is TGTGCCAGCACATTATCCGGGACAGCTAATCAGCCCCAGCATTTT. This translates into CASTLSGTANQPQHF.

Only a few counts were recorded for this clone. The rearrangement uses TRBV6-5 and TRBJ1-1; D gene ambiguous. The V and J ends lost 2 bases and 2 bases respectively, with 6 bases between them. The germline V gene encodes CDR1 MNHEY and CDR2 SVGAGI. CDR3 length: 13 amino acids. The CDR3 DNA reads as TGTGCCAGCAGTTACGTCAAAAACACTGAAGCTTTCTTT. This gives the protein CASSYVKNTEAFF.

A few counts support this clone. The rearrangement links TRBV20-1 to TRBJ2-5; no firm D call. Looked up from germline, CDR1 is DFQATT and CDR2 is SNEGSKA (reference sequence). V was cut by 6 bases and J by 2 bases, with 4 bases left in between. The CDR3 spans 10 residues. CDR3: CSAHQETQYF. DNA for the CDR3: TGCAGTGCACATCAAGAGACCCAGTACTTC.

Only a few counts were recorded for this clone. This sequence joins TRBV5-4 and TRBJ2-3, with 9 bases aligning to TRBD2. Unmatched junction bases numbered 12, after V lost 0 bases and J lost 1 base. The length of the CDR3 is 19 residues. CDR1 and CDR2 from the germline V gene are SGHNT and YYREEE (reference sequence). The CDR3 here is CASSLALGSGGRGTDTQYF. The CDR3 DNA follows: TGTGCCAGCAGCTTGGCCCTAGGTAGCGGGGGCCGGGGCACAGATACGCAGTATTTT.

J is TRBJ1-2 and V is TRBV4-1, with D uncertain. The CDR3 has 15 amino acids. Germline V lookup: CDR1 MGHRA, CDR2 YSYEKL. The V end was cut by 0 bases, the J end by 2 bases, with 10 bases between. The CDR3 protein is CASSQDLQANYGYTF. CDR3 nucleotides: TGCGCCAGCAGCCAAGATCTGCAGGCCAACTATGGCTACACCTTC.

At least ten counts were recorded for this clone. The rearrangement uses TRBV5-1 and TRBJ2-3, with D perhaps TRBD2 (6 bases). Trimming took 3 bases from V and 4 from J, leaving 18 bases between them. The CDR3 runs to 16 residues. The germline V gene encodes CDR1 SGHRS and CDR2 YFSETQ. The CDR3, as DNA: TGCGCCAGCAGCTCAAACCCGGGAGTGCAGTCAGATACGCAGTATTTT. Its translation: CASSSNPGVQSDTQYF.

This clone has just a few counts. The CDR3 nucleotides read TGTGCCAGCAGCGAGTCAGGCATGGTTGGGGCCAACGTCCTGACTTTC. This sequence encodes CASSESGMVGANVLTF. This sequence joins TRBV7-3 and TRBJ2-6; D ambiguous. Germline loops: CDR1 SGHTA, CDR2 FQGTGA. The CDR3 spans 16 residues. Trimming cost V 5 bases and J 3 bases, with 14 bases left between them.

V is TRBV7-2 and J is TRBJ2-3, with D maybe TRBD2 (5 bases). With 4 bases removed from V and 4 bases from J, the gap between germline ends came to 6 bases. Germline assignment: CDR1 SGHTA and CDR2 FQGNSA. CDR3 length: 12 amino acids. The CDR3 DNA reads as TGTGCCAGCAGCTCCGGGGCAGATACGCAGTATTTT. Protein: CASSSGADTQYF.

The chain employs TRBV10-3 and TRBJ2-5; D might be TRBD1 (6 bases). CDR1 and CDR2 from the germline V gene are ENHRY and SYGVKD. V shed 8 bases and J shed 5 bases, with 15 bases lying between them. The CDR3 length is 13 residues. CDR3 protein: CAISQGGQETQYF. Written as DNA, the CDR3 is TGTGCCATCTCACAGGGTGGGCAGGAGACCCAGTACTTC.

This chain uses TRBV6-1 with TRBJ1-6, with 8 bases identical to TRBD1. Trimming removed 2 bases from V and 5 bases from J; junction bases left unmatched: 11. CDR3 length: 18 residues. CDR1 MNHNS and CDR2 SASEGT come from the germline V gene. In DNA, the CDR3 is TGTGCCAGCAGTGAACTCGCTTTGTGGACAGGGAATAATTCACCCCTCCACTTT. Translation gives CASSELALWTGNNSPLHF.